One and the same sample provided the 10 T cell receptor beta chains below, sequenced in a study of blood T cell repertoires in COVID-19. Only in-frame clones appear in the TCRdb table, and some are missing; sequencing was by immunoSEQ multiplex PCR. The sample includes 10,000 to 15,000 clones, 70% to 75% of them seen just once. The sequenced material came from peripheral blood. The source is a man aged 55 to 69 with COVID-19, enrolled during active disease.

This rearrangement joins TRBV7-8 to TRBJ1-1, with TRBD1 matching over 8 bases. Germline V lookup: CDR1 SGHVS, CDR2 FQNEAQ. Trimming at V came to 0 bases and at J to 5 bases, leaving 5 bases not matched to a gene. This CDR3 has 15 amino acids. DNA for the CDR3: TGTGCCAGCAGCTTAGCGGCAGGGGGCGAAACTGAAGCTTTCTTT. Translated: CASSLAAGGETEAFF.

This clone has only a few counts. V usage is TRBV19 and J usage is TRBJ1-6, with 7 bases identical to TRBD1. The CDR3 has 13 amino acids. With V trimmed by 8 bases and J by 8 bases, 6 bases remained unmatched. In germline, CDR1 is LNHDA, CDR2 SQIVND (reference sequence). Written as DNA, the CDR3 is TGTGCCAGTTACGGGACAGCGCATTCACCCCTCCACTTT. The encoded protein is CASYGTAHSPLHF. Drawing the rest from reference TRBV19 and TRBJ1-6, the complete variable domain is DGGITQSPKYLFRKEGQNVTLSCEQNLNHDAMYWYRQDPGQGLRLIYYSQIVNDFQKGDIAEGYSVSREKKESFPLTVTSAQKNPTAFYLCASYGTAHSPLHFGNGTRLTVT.

The chain couples TRBV6-2 or TRBV6-3 to TRBJ2-7, with D maybe TRBD2 (5 bases). In germline, CDR1 is MNHEY, CDR2 SVGEGT. This CDR3 comprises 15 residues. Trimming left V 4 bases short and J 2 bases short, with 15 bases between. DNA for the CDR3: TGTGCCAGCAGTTCACGAGGGATGTTAACCTACGAGCAGTACGTC. Translation gives CASSSRGMLTYEQYV.

The chain recombines TRBV5-6 with TRBJ1-5; D not certain. The V and J ends lost 2 bases and 1 base respectively, with 4 bases between them. The CDR3 sequence is 13 residues long. The germline V gene encodes CDR1 SGHDT and CDR2 YYEEEE. The CDR3 region has the DNA TGTGCCAGCAGCTTTTCGAGCAATCAGCCCCAGCATTTT. Translation gives CASSFSSNQPQHF.

This chain connects TRBV2 to TRBJ2-3; possible D gene TRBD1, 5 bases. Germline CDR1 SNHLY, CDR2 FYNNEI. V was clipped by 1 base and J by 0 bases, with 17 bases between them. CDR3 length: 18 amino acids. The CDR3 DNA reads TGTGCCAGCAGTGAAGGCCCCCCTGACAGCATTAGCACAGATACGCAGTATTTT. Protein: CASSEGPPDSISTDTQYF.

The chain combines TRBV12-5 with TRBJ2-1; 8 bases are a match to TRBD1. Germline V gene data show CDR1 as LGHNT and CDR2 as FRNRAP. This CDR3 spans 15 amino acids. V lost 6 bases to trimming and J lost 2 bases; unmatched junction nucleotides: 6. This CDR3 reads CASGPGGSAYNEQFF. As DNA, the CDR3 is TGTGCTAGTGGGCCAGGGGGCAGCGCCTACAATGAGCAGTTCTTC.

V usage is TRBV4-3 and J usage is TRBJ1-5; TRBD1 is a possible D gene (6 bases). Looked up from germline, CDR1 is LGHNA and CDR2 is YSLEER. V gave up 3 bases and J gave up 2 bases, with 8 bases separating them. This CDR3 contains 14 residues. The chain's CDR3 is CASSQRQGNQPQHF. The CDR3 coding sequence is TGCGCCAGCAGCCAGAGACAGGGCAATCAGCCCCAGCATTTT.

In this sample, this clone turned up a few times. The genes are TRBV20-1 and TRBJ2-1, with 10 bases that match TRBD2. V lost 4 bases and J lost 16; bases outside the gene matches: 7. The CDR3 loop spans 11 amino acids. Germline CDR1 reads DFQATT; CDR2 reads SNEGSKA (reference sequence). CDR3 region: CSATPGLASFF. CDR3 coding DNA: TGCAGTGCTACACCGGGACTAGCGTCTTTCTTC.

The V gene is TRBV28, the J gene TRBJ1-5; TRBD1 aligns across 7 bases. Trimming removed 6 bases from V and 3 bases from J; junction bases left unmatched: 8. The germline V gene has CDR1 MDHEN and CDR2 SYDVKM. The CDR3 is 15 amino acids. CDR3 nucleotides: TGTGCCAGCAGGCGGGGACAGAGGCTCAATCAGCCCCAGCATTTT. The encoded protein is CASRRGQRLNQPQHF.

This chain uses TRBV28 with TRBJ2-6; perhaps TRBD2 as D (5 bases). Germline V lookup: CDR1 MDHEN, CDR2 SYDVKM. This CDR3 has 15 amino acids. Trimming removed 1 base at V and 2 bases at J, with 6 bases between. CDR3 nucleotide sequence: TGTGCCAGCAGTTTATCCGGGGCTGGGGCCAACGTCCTGACTTTC. Protein sequence: CASSLSGAGANVLTF.